These 30 T cell receptor beta chains originate from one sample sequenced in a study of shared clonotypes between healthy human individuals. Clones were sequenced by immunoSEQ multiplex PCR, and TCRdb holds only the in-frame ones, with some missing. The sample shows around 1.9 million clones, about 92% of them seen only once. CD45RO negativity and positive selection for CCR7 defined naive CD8 cells, a population that excluded terminally differentiated effector memory CD45RA+ cells. Material: naive CD8+ T cells from PBMCs. The receptors stem from a man younger than 35 in good health. Some clones in this sample may be carry-over from other donors' samples.

This clone came up a few times. The chain employs TRBV28 and TRBJ1-5; no reliable D call. Germline V CDR1 and CDR2: MDHEN, SYDVKM. The CDR3 contains 13 residues. Trimming took 3 bases from V and 9 from J, leaving 12 bases between them. The CDR3 protein is CASSLGFQWPQHF. The DNA for the CDR3 is TGTGCCAGCAGTTTGGGGTTTCAATGGCCCCAGCATTTT.

This clone was counted a single time. The rearrangement joins TRBV14 to TRBJ2-3; the match to TRBD2 covers 9 bases. The CDR3 runs 17 residues. CDR1 is SGHDN and CDR2 is FVKESK in the germline V gene. The junction had 7 bases not matched to a gene; V was cut back by 3 bases and J by 0 bases. CDR3 sequence reads: CASSHATSGRSTDTQYF. The CDR3, as DNA: TGTGCCAGCAGCCACGCGACTAGCGGTAGAAGCACAGATACGCAGTATTTT.

As DNA, the CDR3 is TGTGCCAGCAGTTTACCGCCGCGGGAGGGAACCTACGAGCAGTACTTC. The encoded protein is CASSLPPREGTYEQYF. The chain combines TRBV28 with TRBJ2-7, with 9 bases matching TRBD2. The CDR3 is 16 amino acids. J was trimmed by 2 bases and V by 2 bases; bases with no gene match: 7. Germline CDR1 and CDR2: MDHEN and SYDVKM. Drawing the rest from reference TRBV28 and TRBJ2-7, the complete variable domain is DVKVTQSSRYLVKRTGEKVFLECVQDMDHENMFWYRQDPGLGLRLIYFSYDVKMKEKGDIPEGYSVSREKKERFSLILESASTNQTSMYLCASSLPPREGTYEQYFGPGTRLTVT.

V usage is TRBV7-9 and J usage is TRBJ2-3; 11 nucleotides match TRBD2. V shed 2 bases and J 3 bases; nucleotides not matched to a gene: 1. The CDR3 totals 15 residues. CDR1 and CDR2 (germline): SEHNR, FQNEAQ (reference sequence). CDR3 loop: CASSLSSGGTDTQYF. The CDR3 region has the DNA TGTGCCAGCAGCTTATCTAGCGGGGGGACAGATACGCAGTATTTT.

The genes are TRBV30 and TRBJ2-5; no firm D call. CDR1 is GTSNPN and CDR2 is SVGIG in the germline V gene (reference sequence). The CDR3 has 11 amino acids. Trimming took off 3 bases at V and 4 bases at J, with 6 bases between the two ends. This chain's CDR3 is CAWRWGETQYF. As DNA, the CDR3 is TGTGCCTGGAGGTGGGGAGAGACCCAGTACTTC.

The genes are TRBV5-1 and TRBJ1-5; tentatively, D is TRBD1 (6 bases). Germline CDR1 SGHRS, CDR2 YFSETQ. V gave up 0 bases and J gave up 4 bases, with 11 bases separating them. The CDR3 runs 15 residues. The CDR3 coding sequence is TGCGCCAGCAGCTTGGGCGAGGGGGAGAATCAGCCCCAGCATTTT. Protein sequence: CASSLGEGENQPQHF.

The chain employs TRBV29-1 and TRBJ2-7; D remains ambiguous. The CDR3 consists of 14 residues. Trimming left V 0 bases short and J 3 bases short, with 12 bases between. The germline CDR1 and CDR2 sequences are SQVTM and ANQGSEA. The CDR3 sequence is CSVEEVDGFYEQYF. The CDR3 nucleotides are TGCAGCGTTGAAGAAGTGGACGGTTTCTACGAGCAGTACTTC.

The V call is TRBV18, the J call TRBJ1-2; 9 nucleotides align to TRBD1. V trimming: 3 bases; J trimming: 5 bases; junction bases outside the gene matches: 4. This CDR3 contains 14 residues. Germline CDR1 is KGHSH and CDR2 is LQKENI. The CDR3 region is CASSPAGQGYGYTF. DNA for the CDR3: TGTGCCAGCTCACCCGCGGGACAGGGTTATGGCTACACCTTC.

The gene calls are TRBV4-3 and TRBJ2-6, with TRBD1 identical over 8 bases. The CDR3 sequence is 15 residues long. Germline V CDR1 and CDR2: LGHNA, YSLEER. The ends lost 4 bases at V and 2 bases at J; junction bases unmatched: 1. The CDR3 sequence: CASSLDRAGANVLTF. In DNA, the CDR3 is TGCGCCAGCAGCCTGGACAGGGCTGGGGCCAACGTCCTGACTTTC.

The J gene is TRBJ1-1, the V gene TRBV5-6, with D uncertain. The CDR3 is 15 residues long. Between the trimmed V and J ends, which lost 1 base and 0 bases, there was a span of 10 bases. The germline CDR1 and CDR2 sequences are SGHDT and YYEEEE. Written as DNA, the CDR3 is TGTGCCAGCAGCTTGAGATCCGGGGTGAACACTGAAGCTTTCTTT. Translation gives CASSLRSGVNTEAFF.

The chain carries TRBV27 and TRBJ1-2; no clear D gene. Germline CDR1 is MNHEY and CDR2 is SMNVEV (reference sequence). This CDR3 has 15 residues. Deletions cut 4 bases from V and 4 bases from J, with 16 bases between. The CDR3 reads CASSYGRGASYGYTF. CDR3 sequence (DNA): TGTGCCAGCAGTTATGGGCGGGGAGCTAGCTATGGCTACACCTTC.

V gene TRBV29-1 combines with J gene TRBJ2-3; 8 bases are a match to TRBD2. Germline CDR1 is SQVTM and CDR2 is ANQGSEA. This CDR3 region has 17 residues. Trimming cost V 0 bases and J 0 bases; bases outside gene matches: 8. CDR3: CSVEDPLSGKSTDTQYF. For the CDR3, the DNA is TGCAGCGTTGAAGACCCCCTTAGCGGGAAGAGCACAGATACGCAGTATTTT.

The rearrangement links TRBV9 to TRBJ2-6, with D maybe TRBD2 (5 bases). The CDR3 length is 19 residues. V was cut by 3 bases and J by 0 bases, with 19 bases left in between. Germline lookup yields CDR1 SGDLS and CDR2 YYNGEE. The DNA for the CDR3 is TGTGCCAGCAGCGACCCAAGGTCGAGGGAGCCCTCTGGGGCCAACGTCCTGACTTTC. Residues: CASSDPRSREPSGANVLTF.

V and J are TRBV7-2 and TRBJ2-1, with TRBD2 matching over 13 bases. With V trimmed by 0 bases and J by 9 bases, 11 bases remained unmatched. This CDR3 has 18 amino acids. In germline, CDR1 is SGHTA, CDR2 FQGNSA. The CDR3 sequence is CASSLAVGLAGEIGEQFF. In DNA, the CDR3 is TGTGCCAGCAGCTTAGCCGTCGGACTAGCGGGAGAAATAGGTGAGCAGTTCTTC.

The table lists this clone with a count of one. Other DNA sequences from this sample encode an identical CDR3 as well. The V call is TRBV4-1, the J call TRBJ2-2, with D possibly called TRBD1 or TRBD2 (5 bases each). Trimming removed 4 bases at V and 5 bases at J, with 8 bases between. Germline V lookup: CDR1 MGHRA, CDR2 YSYEKL. This CDR3 is built from 13 residues. In DNA, the CDR3 is TGCGCCAGCAGCCGGGGACCTACCGGGGAGCTGTTTTTT. It codes for CASSRGPTGELFF.

The chain joins TRBV30 to TRBJ2-1, with a tentative D call TRBD1 (5 bases). The CDR3 is made up of 13 amino acids. Germline lookup yields CDR1 GTSNPN and CDR2 SVGIG (reference sequence). Between the trimmed V and J ends, which lost 3 bases and 3 bases, there was a span of 9 bases. The DNA for the CDR3 is TGTGCCTGGAGCGGAGACAGCTACAATGAGCAGTTCTTC. It translates to CAWSGDSYNEQFF.

V gene TRBV7-6 combines with J gene TRBJ1-5; D perhaps matches TRBD1 (5 bases). Germline CDR1 and CDR2: SGHVS and FNYEAQ. Between the trimmed V and J ends, which lost 1 base and 3 bases, there was a span of 10 bases. This CDR3 region has 15 residues. CDR3 DNA: TGTGCCAGCAGCTTAGAATGGGGGGTCAATCAGCCCCAGCATTTT. Amino acid sequence: CASSLEWGVNQPQHF.

The chain is built from TRBV7-9 and TRBJ2-1, with TRBD2 matching over 11 bases. V was clipped by 3 bases and J by 4 bases; unmatched bases: 2. CDR1 SEHNR and CDR2 FQNEAQ come from the germline V gene (reference sequence). The CDR3 covers 15 residues. CDR3 coding DNA: TGTGCCAGCAGCTTGACTAGCGGGAAATACAATGAGCAGTTCTTC. Its protein product is CASSLTSGKYNEQFF.

CDR3 DNA: TGTGCCAGCAGCCCCGCGCCGCGAGGGACGCACGAGCAGTACTTC. Translated: CASSPAPRGTHEQYF. The chain couples TRBV7-9 to TRBJ2-7, with D perhaps assigned TRBD1 or TRBD2 (5 bases each). With 5 bases removed from V and 5 bases from J, the gap between germline ends came to 19 bases. The CDR3 length is 15 residues. CDR1 is SEHNR, CDR2 FQNEAQ, per germline (reference sequence).

The chain employs TRBV14 and TRBJ2-5; either TRBD1 or TRBD2 may supply D (6 bases each). Germline CDR1 and CDR2: SGHDN and FVKESK. The CDR3 sequence is 19 residues long. The germline V and J ends were trimmed by 4 bases and 0 bases, with 24 bases remaining between them. CDR3 sequence reads: CASSRQTKIWRGDQETQYF. For the CDR3, the DNA is TGTGCCAGCAGCCGACAAACTAAAATCTGGAGGGGGGACCAAGAGACCCAGTACTTC.

The chain employs TRBV2 and TRBJ2-3, with 12 positions matching TRBD2. Trimming at V came to 4 bases and at J to 3 bases, leaving 11 bases not matched to a gene. This CDR3 contains 18 residues. Germline CDR1 is SNHLY and CDR2 is FYNNEI. Here the CDR3 DNA reads TGTGCCAGCAGTGTGACTAGCGGGAGCCCCGGGAAGACAGATACGCAGTATTTT. Protein: CASSVTSGSPGKTDTQYF.

This chain uses TRBV28 with TRBJ2-7; TRBD1 might be the D (6 bases). V lost 5 bases and J 3 bases, leaving 14 bases between the germline ends. CDR1 is MDHEN, CDR2 SYDVKM, per germline. The CDR3 has 14 residues. The chain's CDR3 is CASSAGDTIYEQYF. In DNA, the CDR3 is TGTGCCAGCAGTGCCGGGGACACGATCTACGAGCAGTACTTC.

The chain combines TRBV9 with TRBJ2-1; 10 nucleotides align to TRBD1. Germline CDR1 is SGDLS and CDR2 is YYNGEE. J gave up 7 bases and V 4 bases, and 8 bases lay outside the gene matches. The CDR3 loop spans 15 amino acids. CDR3 DNA: TGTGCCAGCAGCCAAGACAGGGGGCTTGGGAATGAGCAGTTCTTC. Translating it yields CASSQDRGLGNEQFF.

The chain is built from TRBV28 and TRBJ2-7, with 8 bases aligning to TRBD2. CDR1 MDHEN and CDR2 SYDVKM come from the germline V gene. Germline trimming cut 7 bases from V and 3 bases from J; bases unmatched to any gene: 8. This CDR3 has 14 amino acids. The CDR3 DNA sequence: TGTGCCAGCACTCCGGGGGGGCGGGGCTACGAGCAGTACTTC. Its translation is CASTPGGRGYEQYF.

The V and J genes are TRBV19 and TRBJ2-3, with 8 positions matching TRBD1. V was pared by 5 bases and J by 4 bases, with 8 bases of the junction left unmatched. CDR3 length equals 15 residues. In germline, CDR1 is LNHDA, CDR2 SQIVND (reference sequence). The CDR3 DNA reads TGTGCCAGTAGTTCCTGGCAGGGGGCATCAGATACGCAGTATTTT. It is translated as CASSSWQGASDTQYF. The full variable domain, in which reference TRBV19 and TRBJ2-3 provide the parts outside the CDR3, is DGGITQSPKYLFRKEGQNVTLSCEQNLNHDAMYWYRQDPGQGLRLIYYSQIVNDFQKGDIAEGYSVSREKKESFPLTVTSAQKNPTAFYLCASSSWQGASDTQYFGPGTRLTVL.

The chain joins TRBV7-8 to TRBJ1-1; the match to TRBD1 covers 8 bases. CDR1 is SGHVS, CDR2 FQNEAQ, per germline. V was pared by 5 bases and J by 0 bases, with 8 bases of the junction left unmatched. The CDR3 has 16 residues. The chain's CDR3 is CASSVDRDALNTEAFF. The CDR3 bases are TGTGCCAGCAGCGTGGACAGGGACGCCTTGAACACTGAAGCTTTCTTT.

CDR3 nucleotides: TGTGCCAGCAAATTTGGGGGACAGAGAATCTACGAGCAGTACTTC. Translated, it gives CASKFGGQRIYEQYF. The genes are TRBV11-2 and TRBJ2-7; 7 bases agree with TRBD1. The CDR3 is 15 amino acids. V was pared by 7 bases and J by 3 bases, with 12 bases of the junction left unmatched. The germline V gene encodes CDR1 SGHAT and CDR2 FQNNGV. The full variable domain, rest sourced from reference TRBV11-2 and TRBJ2-7, is EAGVAQSPRYKIIEKRQSVAFWCNPISGHATLYWYQQILGQGPKLLIQFQNNGVVDDSQLPKDRFSAERLKGVDSTLKIQPAKLEDSAVYLCASKFGGQRIYEQYFGPGTRLTVT.

V usage is TRBV29-1 and J usage is TRBJ2-1, with 7 positions matching TRBD1. This CDR3 spans 20 amino acids. Trimming at V came to 0 bases and at J to 3 bases, leaving 20 bases not matched to a gene. Germline CDR1 and CDR2: SQVTM and ANQGSEA. Here the CDR3 reads CSVEDLRGGEGTVGYNEQFF. The CDR3 coding sequence is TGCAGCGTTGAAGATCTTCGAGGGGGAGAAGGGACAGTAGGCTACAATGAGCAGTTCTTC.

A remark on this clone: Different DNA sequences within this sample yield the same CDR3. The rearrangement uses TRBV9 and TRBJ2-2; weak D call: TRBD1 (5 bases). The CDR3 totals 13 residues. V was pared by 0 bases and J by 5 bases, with 5 bases between. The germline CDR1 and CDR2 sequences are SGDLS and YYNGEE. CDR3: CASSVAGTGELFF. CDR3 bases: TGTGCCAGCAGCGTAGCAGGGACCGGGGAGCTGTTTTTT.

The genes are TRBV11-2 and TRBJ2-3; D gene uncertain. CDR3 length equals 13 residues. V was shortened by 3 bases and J by 1 base, with 5 bases between the two germline ends. The germline V gene encodes CDR1 SGHAT and CDR2 FQNNGV. The CDR3 DNA sequence: TGTGCCAGCAGCTTTACCCGCACAGATACGCAGTATTTT. Protein product: CASSFTRTDTQYF.